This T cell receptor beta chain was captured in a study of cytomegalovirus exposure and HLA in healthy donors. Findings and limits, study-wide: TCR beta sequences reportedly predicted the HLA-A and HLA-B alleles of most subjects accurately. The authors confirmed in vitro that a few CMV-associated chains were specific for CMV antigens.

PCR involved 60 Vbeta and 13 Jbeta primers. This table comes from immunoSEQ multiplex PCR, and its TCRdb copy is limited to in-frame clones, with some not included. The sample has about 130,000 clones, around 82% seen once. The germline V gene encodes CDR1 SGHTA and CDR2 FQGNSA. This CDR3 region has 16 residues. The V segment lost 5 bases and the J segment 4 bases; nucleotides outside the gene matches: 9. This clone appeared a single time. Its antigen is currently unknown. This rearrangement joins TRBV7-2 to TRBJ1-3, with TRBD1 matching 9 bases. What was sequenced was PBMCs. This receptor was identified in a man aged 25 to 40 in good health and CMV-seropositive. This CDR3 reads CASSPWTGASGNTIYF. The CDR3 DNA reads TGTGCCAGCAGCCCATGGACAGGGGCGTCGGGAAACACCATATATTTT.